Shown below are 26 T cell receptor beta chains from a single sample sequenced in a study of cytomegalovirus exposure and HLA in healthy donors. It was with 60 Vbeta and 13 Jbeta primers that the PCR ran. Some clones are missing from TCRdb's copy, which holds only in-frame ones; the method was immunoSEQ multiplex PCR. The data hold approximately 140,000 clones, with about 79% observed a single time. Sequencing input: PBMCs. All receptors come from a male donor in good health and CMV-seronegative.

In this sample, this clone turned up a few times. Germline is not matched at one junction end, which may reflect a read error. CDR3 amino acids: CASSFLAGGEQFF. CDR3 coding DNA: TGTGCTAGCAGCTTCTTAGCGGGAGGTGAGCAGTTCTTC. This chain joins TRBV7-7 and TRBJ2-1; 10 nucleotides line up with TRBD2. CDR1 SSHAT and CDR2 FNYEAQ come from the germline V gene (reference sequence). This CDR3 has 13 residues.

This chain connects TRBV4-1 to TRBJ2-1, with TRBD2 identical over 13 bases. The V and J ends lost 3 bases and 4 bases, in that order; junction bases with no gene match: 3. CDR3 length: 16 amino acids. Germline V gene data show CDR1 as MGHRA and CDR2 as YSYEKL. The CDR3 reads CASSHRLAGGYNEQFF. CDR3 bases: TGCGCCAGCAGCCATAGACTAGCGGGAGGATACAATGAGCAGTTCTTC.

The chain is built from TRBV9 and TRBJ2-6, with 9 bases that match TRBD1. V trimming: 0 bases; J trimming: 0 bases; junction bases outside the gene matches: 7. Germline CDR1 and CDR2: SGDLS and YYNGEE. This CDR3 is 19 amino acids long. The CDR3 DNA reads TGTGCCAGCAGCGTAGACGCCACAGGGGGCCGCTCTGGGGCCAACGTCCTGACTTTC. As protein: CASSVDATGGRSGANVLTF. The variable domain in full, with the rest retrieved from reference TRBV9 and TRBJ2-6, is DSGVTQTPKHLITATGQRVTLRCSPRSGDLSVYWYQQSLDQGLQFLIQYYNGEERAKGNILERFSAQQFPDLHSELNLSSLELGDSALYFCASSVDATGGRSGANVLTFGAGSRLTVL.

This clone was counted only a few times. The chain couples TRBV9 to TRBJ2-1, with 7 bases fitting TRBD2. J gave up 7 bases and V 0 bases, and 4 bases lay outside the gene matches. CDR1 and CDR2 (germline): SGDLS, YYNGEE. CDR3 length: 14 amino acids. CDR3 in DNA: TGTGCCAGCAGCGTAGTTAGCGGGCTTAATGAGCAGTTCTTC. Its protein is CASSVVSGLNEQFF.

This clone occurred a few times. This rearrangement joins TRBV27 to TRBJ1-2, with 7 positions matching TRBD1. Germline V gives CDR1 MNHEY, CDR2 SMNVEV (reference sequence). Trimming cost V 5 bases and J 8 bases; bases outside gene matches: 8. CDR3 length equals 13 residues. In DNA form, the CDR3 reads TGTGCCAGCAGTCCTCGGGACAGTTCCGGCTACACCTTC. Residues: CASSPRDSSGYTF.

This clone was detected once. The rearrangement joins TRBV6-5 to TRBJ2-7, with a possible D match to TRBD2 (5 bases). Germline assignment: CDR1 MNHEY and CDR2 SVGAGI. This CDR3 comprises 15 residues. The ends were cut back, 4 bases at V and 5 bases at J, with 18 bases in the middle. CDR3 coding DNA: TGTGCCAGCAGTTCACTTAGGGTAGGAGGCAACGAGCAGTACTTC. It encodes CASSSLRVGGNEQYF.

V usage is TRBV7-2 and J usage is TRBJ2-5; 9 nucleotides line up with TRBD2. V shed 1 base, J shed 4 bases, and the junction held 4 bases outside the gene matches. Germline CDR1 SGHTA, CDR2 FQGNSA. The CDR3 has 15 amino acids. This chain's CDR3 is CASSLGGGAIETQYF. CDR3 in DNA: TGTGCCAGCAGCTTAGGCGGGGGGGCGATAGAGACCCAGTACTTC.

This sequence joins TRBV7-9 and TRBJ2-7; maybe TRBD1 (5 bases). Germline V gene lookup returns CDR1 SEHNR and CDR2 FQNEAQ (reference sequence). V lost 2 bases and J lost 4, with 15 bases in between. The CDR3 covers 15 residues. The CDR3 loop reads CASSLLGAGKYEQYF. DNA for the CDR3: TGTGCCAGCAGCTTATTAGGGGCAGGAAAGTACGAGCAGTACTTC.

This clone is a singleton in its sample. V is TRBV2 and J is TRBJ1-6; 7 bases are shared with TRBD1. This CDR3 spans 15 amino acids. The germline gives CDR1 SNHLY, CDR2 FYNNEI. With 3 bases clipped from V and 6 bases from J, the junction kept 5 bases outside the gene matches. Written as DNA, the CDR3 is TGTGCCAGCAGTGATAGGGGGCAGGGTAATTCACCCCTCCACTTT. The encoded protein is CASSDRGQGNSPLHF.

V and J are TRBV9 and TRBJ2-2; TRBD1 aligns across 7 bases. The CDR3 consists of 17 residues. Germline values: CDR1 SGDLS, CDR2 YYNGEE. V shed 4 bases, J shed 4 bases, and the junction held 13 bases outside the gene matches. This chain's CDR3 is CASSPVWDSQFTGELFF. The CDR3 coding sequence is TGTGCCAGCAGCCCCGTGTGGGACAGCCAATTCACCGGGGAGCTGTTTTTT.

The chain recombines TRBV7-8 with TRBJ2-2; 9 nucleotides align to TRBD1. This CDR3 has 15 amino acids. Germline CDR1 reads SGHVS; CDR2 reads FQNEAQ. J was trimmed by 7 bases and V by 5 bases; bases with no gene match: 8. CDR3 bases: TGTGCCAGCAGCATAGAGACAGGGGGAGACGGGGAGCTGTTTTTT. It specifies CASSIETGGDGELFF.

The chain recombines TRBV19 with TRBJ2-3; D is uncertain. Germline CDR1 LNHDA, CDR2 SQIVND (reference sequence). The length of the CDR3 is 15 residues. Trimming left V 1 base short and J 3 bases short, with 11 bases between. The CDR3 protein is CASSIVGGSTDTQYF. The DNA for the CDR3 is TGTGCCAGTAGTATAGTCGGCGGATCGACAGATACGCAGTATTTT.

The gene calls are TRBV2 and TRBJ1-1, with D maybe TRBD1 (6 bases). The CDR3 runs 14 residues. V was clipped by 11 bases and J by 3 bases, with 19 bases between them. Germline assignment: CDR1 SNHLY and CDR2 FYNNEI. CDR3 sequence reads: CAAREGQGYTEAFF. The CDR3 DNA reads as TGTGCCGCGAGGGAGGGTCAGGGGTACACTGAAGCTTTCTTT.

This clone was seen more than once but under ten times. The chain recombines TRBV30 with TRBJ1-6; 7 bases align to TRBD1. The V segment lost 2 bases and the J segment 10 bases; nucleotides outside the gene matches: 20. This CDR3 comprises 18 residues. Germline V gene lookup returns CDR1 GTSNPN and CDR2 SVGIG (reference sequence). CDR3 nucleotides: TGTGCCTGGAGTCCCCCCGGGACAGACTCCCCATTTAGGTCACCCCTCCACTTT. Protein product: CAWSPPGTDSPFRSPLHF.

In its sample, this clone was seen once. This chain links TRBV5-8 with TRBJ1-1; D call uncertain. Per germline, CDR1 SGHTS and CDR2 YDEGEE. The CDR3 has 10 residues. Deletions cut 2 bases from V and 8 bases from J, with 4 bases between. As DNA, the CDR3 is TGTGCCAGCAGCTTTCGGGAAGCTTTCTTT. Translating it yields CASSFREAFF.

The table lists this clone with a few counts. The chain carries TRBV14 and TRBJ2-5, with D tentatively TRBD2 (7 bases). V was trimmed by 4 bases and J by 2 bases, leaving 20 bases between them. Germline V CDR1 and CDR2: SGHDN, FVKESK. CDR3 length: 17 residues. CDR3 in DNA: TGTGCCAGCAGCCCATACTTCGACCGGGGGGCTCAAGAGACCCAGTACTTC. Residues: CASSPYFDRGAQETQYF.

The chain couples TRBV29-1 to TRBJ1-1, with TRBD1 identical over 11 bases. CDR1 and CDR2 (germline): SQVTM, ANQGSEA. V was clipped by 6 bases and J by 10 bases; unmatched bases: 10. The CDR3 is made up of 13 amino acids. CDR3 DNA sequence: TGCAGCGTAAGCGGACAGGGGGCGTCTAGAGCTTTCTTT. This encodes CSVSGQGASRAFF.

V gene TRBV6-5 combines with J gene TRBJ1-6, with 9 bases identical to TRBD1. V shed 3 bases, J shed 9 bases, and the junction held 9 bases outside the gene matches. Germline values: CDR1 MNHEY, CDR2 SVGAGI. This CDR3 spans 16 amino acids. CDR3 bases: TGTGCCAGCAGTTATTCGGACAGGGGACGAAGTTCACCCCTCCACTTT. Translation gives CASSYSDRGRSSPLHF.

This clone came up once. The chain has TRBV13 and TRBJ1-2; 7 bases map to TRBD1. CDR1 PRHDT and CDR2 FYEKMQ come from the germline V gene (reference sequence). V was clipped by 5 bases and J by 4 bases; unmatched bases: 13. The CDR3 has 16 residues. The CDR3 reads CASSMATGAVSYGYTF. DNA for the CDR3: TGTGCCAGCAGCATGGCCACAGGGGCGGTTAGCTATGGCTACACCTTC.

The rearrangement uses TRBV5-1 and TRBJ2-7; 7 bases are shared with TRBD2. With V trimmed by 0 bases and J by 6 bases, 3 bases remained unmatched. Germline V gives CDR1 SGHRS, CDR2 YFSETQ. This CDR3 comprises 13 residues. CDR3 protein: CASSLEPGGEQYF. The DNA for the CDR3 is TGCGCCAGCAGCTTGGAACCGGGGGGCGAGCAGTACTTC.

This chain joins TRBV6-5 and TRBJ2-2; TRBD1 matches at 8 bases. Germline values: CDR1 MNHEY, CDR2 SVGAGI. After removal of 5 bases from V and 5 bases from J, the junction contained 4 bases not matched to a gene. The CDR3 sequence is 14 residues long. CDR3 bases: TGTGCCAGCAGTCTGACAGGGGAGACCGGGGAGCTGTTTTTT. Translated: CASSLTGETGELFF.

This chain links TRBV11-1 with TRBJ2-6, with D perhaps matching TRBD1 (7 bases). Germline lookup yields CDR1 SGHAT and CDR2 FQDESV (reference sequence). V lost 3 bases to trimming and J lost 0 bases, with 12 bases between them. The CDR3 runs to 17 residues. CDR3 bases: TGTGCCAGCAGCTTTAACCAGGGGGGCTCTGGGGCCAACGTCCTGACTTTC. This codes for CASSFNQGGSGANVLTF.

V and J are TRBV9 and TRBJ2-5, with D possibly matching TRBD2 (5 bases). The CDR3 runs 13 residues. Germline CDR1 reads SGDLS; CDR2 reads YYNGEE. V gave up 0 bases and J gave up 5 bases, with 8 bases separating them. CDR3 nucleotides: TGTGCCAGCAGCGTAGTCGGCGGGGAGACCCAGTACTTC. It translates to CASSVVGGETQYF. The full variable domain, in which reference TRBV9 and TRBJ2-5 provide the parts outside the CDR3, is DSGVTQTPKHLITATGQRVTLRCSPRSGDLSVYWYQQSLDQGLQFLIQYYNGEERAKGNILERFSAQQFPDLHSELNLSSLELGDSALYFCASSVVGGETQYFGPGTRLLVL.

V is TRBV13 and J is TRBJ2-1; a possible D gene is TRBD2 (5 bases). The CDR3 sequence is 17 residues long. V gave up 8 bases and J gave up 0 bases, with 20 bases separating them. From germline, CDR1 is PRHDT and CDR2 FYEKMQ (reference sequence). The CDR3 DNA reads TGTGCCAGCCGCTGGGAAGGGAGTGGGAGCTCCTACAATGAGCAGTTCTTC. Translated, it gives CASRWEGSGSSYNEQFF. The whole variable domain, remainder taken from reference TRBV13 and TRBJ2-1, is AAGVIQSPRHLIKEKRETATLKCYPIPRHDTVYWYQQGPGQDPQFLISFYEKMQSDKGSIPDRFSAQQFSDYHSELNMSSLELGDSALYFCASRWEGSGSSYNEQFFGPGTRLTVL.

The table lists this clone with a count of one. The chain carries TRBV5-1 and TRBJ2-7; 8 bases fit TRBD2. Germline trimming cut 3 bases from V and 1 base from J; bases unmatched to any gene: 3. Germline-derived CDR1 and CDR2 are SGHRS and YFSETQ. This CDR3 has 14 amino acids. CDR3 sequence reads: CASSSAGGSYEQYF. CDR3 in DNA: TGCGCCAGCAGCTCCGCGGGGGGTTCCTACGAGCAGTACTTC.

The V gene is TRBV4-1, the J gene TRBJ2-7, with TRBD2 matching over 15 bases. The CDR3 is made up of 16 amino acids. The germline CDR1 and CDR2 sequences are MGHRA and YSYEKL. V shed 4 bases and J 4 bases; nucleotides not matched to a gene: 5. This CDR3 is CASSLRGLAGGYEQYF. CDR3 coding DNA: TGCGCCAGCAGCCTCAGGGGACTAGCGGGAGGTTACGAGCAGTACTTC.